This is a list of T cell receptor beta chains from one sample in a study of beta chain features in type 1 diabetes. The method was immunoSEQ multiplex PCR; TCRdb's version includes in-frame clones alone and lacks a portion of them. Of hundreds of thousands of clones in the sample, 10% to 15% were seen once. Sample: naive CD4+ T cells from blood. Source of these receptors: a man aged 18 to 30 in good health. Both conserved end residues are part of each CDR3. D genes are given only for firm matches. Clone size appears in some rows only: once, few, many, or a class for an expanded clone.

clone_size j_call d_call v_call cdr3_nt cdr3_aa
. TRBJ2-7 . TRBV5-1 TGCGCCAGCAGCCCGCTTGTGACAAAGACCTACGAGCAGTACTTC CASSPLVTKTYEQYF
. TRBJ2-5 . TRBV28 TGTGCCAGCAGAAGCATTCAAGAGACCCAGTACTTC CASRSIQETQYF
few TRBJ2-1 TRBD1 TRBV5-1 TGCGCCAGCAGCCGAATTGGACAGGGTAGCAATGAGCAGTTCTTC CASSRIGQGSNEQFF
. TRBJ2-7 TRBD1 TRBV6-5 TGTGCCAGCAGTTTCCGGGACAGGGCTGGCGAGCAGTACTTC CASSFRDRAGEQYF
few TRBJ2-7 TRBD1 TRBV9 TGTGCCAGCAGCGTACAGGGGGCCTCCTACGAGCAGTACTTC CASSVQGASYEQYF
few TRBJ2-2 . TRBV12-5 TGTGCTAGTGGTTTGGTACCCTGGCCCGGGGAGCTGTTTTTT CASGLVPWPGELFF
few TRBJ2-2 . TRBV20-1 TGCAGTGCCAGGGATTCCGGGGAGCTGTTTTTT CSARDSGELFF
. TRBJ2-1 . TRBV9 TGTGCCAGCAGCCCCGAGAGGCCCAACGAGCAGTTCTTC CASSPERPNEQFF
many TRBJ1-1 TRBD1 TRBV29-1 TGCAGCGGGACAGGGGACACTGAAGCTTTCTTT CSGTGDTEAFF
few TRBJ1-2 . TRBV28 TGTGCCAGCAGCCAGACGGGGAACTATGGCTACACCTTC CASSQTGNYGYTF
once TRBJ1-2 . TRBV6-1 TGTGCCAGCAGCCAAAGGGGTGCAGGTGGCTACACCTTC CASSQRGAGGYTF
few TRBJ2-7 TRBD1 TRBV5-1 TGCGCCAGCAGCTTGGTTGGACAGGAGGAGCAGTACTTC CASSLVGQEEQYF
. TRBJ2-7 TRBD1 TRBV6-6 TGTGCCAGCAGTTCACAGGGGTACGAGCAGTACTTC CASSSQGYEQYF
. TRBJ1-5 . TRBV15 TGTGCCACCAGCAGAGTGGGAGTTGCGCAGCCCCAGCATTTT CATSRVGVAQPQHF
few TRBJ2-3 . TRBV28 TGTGCCAGCAGTTTACCCGGAGATACGCAGTATTTT CASSLPGDTQYF
few TRBJ1-1 . TRBV7-2 TGTGCCAGCAGCTTAGGTCAAATCACTGAAGCTTTCTTT CASSLGQITEAFF
few TRBJ2-7 TRBD2 TRBV7-2 TGTGCCAGCAAATTGGGGGGGTCGGCGTACGAGCAGTACTTC CASKLGGSAYEQYF
. TRBJ1-3 . TRBV5-1 TGCGCCAGCAGCTTGGCCCTCCAGGGAACTGGAAACACCATATATTTT CASSLALQGTGNTIYF
. TRBJ2-1 . TRBV7-2 TGTGCCAGCAGCTTAGAAGGGGGAGGGCATAATGAGCAGTTCTTC CASSLEGGGHNEQFF
few TRBJ1-6 . TRBV30 TGTGCCTGCACAGACAGGCCTGGAGGTTCACCCCTCCACTTT CACTDRPGGSPLHF
few TRBJ1-1 TRBD1 TRBV18 TGTGCCAGCTCACGAAATACCGGGACAGGGAACACTGAAGCTTTCTTT CASSRNTGTGNTEAFF
few TRBJ2-7 TRBD1 TRBV6-1 TGTGCCATCCGGACAGGGGGCTTGGACGAGCAGTACTTC CAIRTGGLDEQYF
few TRBJ2-5 . TRBV30 TGTGCCTGGAAAGGAGAAATGCCGGAGACCCAGTACTTC CAWKGEMPETQYF
few TRBJ2-7 TRBD1 TRBV5-4 TGTGCCAGCAGCAGGGGACAGGCTACCTACGAGCAGTACTTC CASSRGQATYEQYF
. TRBJ2-3 . TRBV30 TGTGCCCTCGGGTATACAGATACGCAGTATTTT CALGYTDTQYF
few TRBJ1-4 . TRBV7-6 TGTGCCAGCAATACAGGGAATGAAAAACTGTTTTTT CASNTGNEKLFF
few TRBJ2-7 . TRBV9 TGTGCCAGCAGCGTTGGGGAGCGCGACGAGCAGTACTTC CASSVGERDEQYF
few TRBJ2-6 . TRBV28 TGTGCCAGCCGCTCCGGGCCAGGGGCTGGGGCCAACGTCCTGACTTTC CASRSGPGAGANVLTF
few TRBJ2-3 TRBD2 TRBV7-6 TGTGCCAGCAGCTTAAGTATCTCGGTAGCGGGAGGGACAGATACGCAGTATTTT CASSLSISVAGGTDTQYF
few TRBJ2-5 . TRBV7-9 TGTGCCAGCACGCCCAGACTAGGCCGAGGGGAGACCCAGTACTTC CASTPRLGRGETQYF
. TRBJ1-6 TRBD1 TRBV14 TGTGCCAGCAGCCTTAAGACAGGGTACGGTTCACCCCTCCACTTT CASSLKTGYGSPLHF
few TRBJ2-1 TRBD2 TRBV2 TGTGCCAGCAGTGAAACCTCGAGTAGCGGGATAATATCTAGGAATGAGCAGTTCTTC CASSETSSSGIISRNEQFF
few TRBJ1-5 TRBD1 TRBV30 TGTGCCTGGAGTCCAGACAGGGATCAGCCCCAGCATTTT CAWSPDRDQPQHF
once TRBJ2-5 TRBD2 TRBV13 TGTGCCAGCAGTAAGCTAGCGGGGGGGCCGGAGACCCAGTACTTC CASSKLAGGPETQYF
few TRBJ2-3 . TRBV6-6 TGTGCCAGCAGTTACGGTGGGCCCACAGATACGCAGTATTTT CASSYGGPTDTQYF
. TRBJ2-3 . TRBV19 TGTGCCAGTAGTGAGGGGAGGGATACGCAGTATTTT CASSEGRDTQYF
. TRBJ2-2 . TRBV10-3 TGTGCCATCAGGGGAACAGGGACCGGGGAGCTGTTTTTT CAIRGTGTGELFF
few TRBJ1-2 TRBD1 TRBV29-1 TGCAGCGTTGGGACAGGGGGCCATGGCTACACCTTC CSVGTGGHGYTF
. TRBJ1-1 . TRBV10-3 TGTGCCGTACAGGGTCTAGGAACTGAAGCTTTCTTT CAVQGLGTEAFF
. TRBJ1-2 . TRBV29-1 TGCAGCGTTGAAGATCGGGGTAGCGGGAACTATGGCTACACCTTC CSVEDRGSGNYGYTF
. TRBJ2-7 TRBD1 TRBV7-9 TGTGCCAGCAGCCCCTTGGGGGCTGGGACAGGGATTAGGTACGAGCAGTACTTC CASSPLGAGTGIRYEQYF
. TRBJ2-7 . TRBV5-6 TGTGCCAGCAGCTTGGCGCTAGCGTTCGAGCAGTACTTC CASSLALAFEQYF
few TRBJ2-7 . TRBV7-9 TGTGCCACCCAGGGAGGAGGAGGTTGGTCCTACGAGCAGTACTTC CATQGGGGWSYEQYF
few TRBJ2-3 TRBD2 TRBV30 TGTGCCTGGAGTTGGGGACTAGCGGGGGGGCAAGATACGCAGTATTTT CAWSWGLAGGQDTQYF
. TRBJ1-2 TRBD1 TRBV30 TGTGCCCGGAGTGCGACAGGGGGAGGCTACACCTTC CARSATGGGYTF
. TRBJ2-3 TRBD1 TRBV7-9 TGTGCCAGCAGCTTACCGAGGGACAGGGTCACAGATACGCAGTATTTT CASSLPRDRVTDTQYF
. TRBJ2-4 . TRBV28 TGTGCCAGCAGTCCCCCAGCGGGCCATGCGGACATTCAGTACTTC CASSPPAGHADIQYF
. TRBJ2-1 . TRBV28 TGTGCCAGCAGTTTTGGGGGACTCACCTACAATGAGCAGTTCTTC CASSFGGLTYNEQFF
. TRBJ2-3 . TRBV5-8 TGTGCCAGCAGCTTTAGAGGGCTTTACACAGATACGCAGTATTTT CASSFRGLYTDTQYF
few TRBJ2-2 TRBD2 TRBV10-3 TGTGCCATCAGTGAGCTGGGACTAGCCAACACCGGGGAGCTGTTTTTT CAISELGLANTGELFF
once TRBJ1-2 . TRBV5-8 TGTGCCAGCACGGACGGGGGCTATGGCTACACCTTC CASTDGGYGYTF
. TRBJ2-5 . TRBV28 TGTGCCAGCAGCAGGGGGGACCAAGAGACCCAGTACTTC CASSRGDQETQYF